The rows below give T cell receptor beta chains drawn from one sample of a study of PD-L1 blockade in urothelial cancer. Assay used: immunoSEQ multiplex PCR; TCRdb lists only in-frame clones, some missing. The table records roughly 16,000 clones, 87% of them present only once. Specimen: PBMCs, collected around atezolizumab (anti-PD-L1) treatment. These receptors all stem from a man aged 50 to 59 with urothelial cancer. Each CDR3 is given with its conserved first and last residue. D genes are given only for firm matches. Only part of the rows carry a size: once, few, many, or a class if the clone is expanded.

j_call v_call clone_size d_call cdr3_nt cdr3_aa
TRBJ1-5 TRBV28 NA NA TGTGCCATTACCCAAGGGGTGAGTCAGCCCCAGCATTTT CAITQGVSQPQHF
TRBJ2-7 TRBV25-1 NA NA TGTGCCAGCAGTGAACAGGGCTACGAGCAGTACTTC CASSEQGYEQYF
TRBJ2-7 TRBV7-2 NA TRBD1 TGTGCCAGCAGGTCCCCCGGGACAGGGGGCTACGAGCAGTACTTC CASRSPGTGGYEQYF
TRBJ2-5 TRBV5-6 NA TRBD2 TGTGCCAGCAGCTCGCGGGGGGCGGAGACCCAGTACTTC CASSSRGAETQYF
TRBJ2-1 TRBV11-3 NA NA TGTGCCAGCAGCTTAAGCGGGCCCTTCTACAATGAGCAGTTCTTC CASSLSGPFYNEQFF
TRBJ2-7 TRBV11-2 NA NA TGTGCCAGCGGAACCGACCGGGGGCAGTACTTC CASGTDRGQYF
TRBJ1-1 TRBV18 NA NA TGTGCCAGCTCACCAACACAGTATGGGTTGCTGAACACTGAAGCTTTCTTT CASSPTQYGLLNTEAFF
TRBJ2-5 TRBV19 NA TRBD2 TGTGCCAGTAGTATCGGGACTAGCCGGTACTTC CASSIGTSRYF
TRBJ2-3 TRBV6-4 medium-sized TRBD2 TGTGCCAGCCCCGGTTCTGTAAAGCGGGGGGTTGTAGATACGCAGTATTTT CASPGSVKRGVVDTQYF
TRBJ2-2 TRBV27 NA TRBD2 TGTGCCAGCAGTCTTATAGCGGGAGGGCCTACCGGGGAGCTGTTTTTT CASSLIAGGPTGELFF
TRBJ2-3 TRBV10-1 NA NA TGCGCCAGCACCCGCAATATCGGAGATACGCAGTATTTT CASTRNIGDTQYF
TRBJ2-3 TRBV10-3 NA NA TGTGCCATCAGTGATTCAGGGTCCCTCACCCCAGATACGCAGTATTTT CAISDSGSLTPDTQYF
TRBJ2-2 TRBV4-1 NA TRBD2 TGCGCCAGCAGTCCTATAGCGGGAGGATACACCGGGGAGCTGTTTTTT CASSPIAGGYTGELFF
TRBJ1-2 TRBV10-2 NA NA TGCGCCAGCAGCCGGGACAAAAATTATGGCTACACCTTC CASSRDKNYGYTF
TRBJ1-4 TRBV28 NA NA TGTGCCAGCAGTCTGGGGGGGGTTAATGAAAAACTGTTTTTT CASSLGGVNEKLFF
TRBJ2-3 TRBV2 NA TRBD2 TGTGCCAGCAGGCGGGGGGGCCCCGCGGATACGCAGTATTTT CASRRGGPADTQYF
TRBJ2-7 TRBV6-5 NA NA TGTGCCAGCAGGAGTAGGGGTACCTACTACGAGCAGTACTTC CASRSRGTYYEQYF
TRBJ2-5 TRBV5-6 NA TRBD1 TGTGCCAGCAGCTACAGGGGGCTGGAGACCCAGTACTTC CASSYRGLETQYF
TRBJ1-5 TRBV30 NA NA TGTGCCTGGAGTGTAGGGGACACCGCCAATCAGCCCCAGCATTTT CAWSVGDTANQPQHF
TRBJ1-1 TRBV27 NA TRBD1 TGTGCCAGCGGGACAGGGGTTGGCACTGAAGCTTTCTTT CASGTGVGTEAFF
TRBJ2-6 TRBV7-6 NA TRBD1 TGTGCCAGCAGCTTAACTGGGACAGTGGGAACTAACGTCCTGACTTTC CASSLTGTVGTNVLTF
TRBJ2-3 TRBV27 NA TRBD1 TGTGCCAGCAGTTTTCGGGACAGGGGACTAGTAATCGGCACAGATACGCAGTATTTT CASSFRDRGLVIGTDTQYF
TRBJ2-1 TRBV11-2 NA TRBD1 TGTGCCAGCGCAACAGGGGGTCTAGCGTCATCCTACAATGAGCAGTTCTTC CASATGGLASSYNEQFF
TRBJ2-7 TRBV19 NA NA TGTGCCAGTAGTTCCGACAAAACGTCCTACGAGCAGTACTTC CASSSDKTSYEQYF
TRBJ2-3 TRBV7-2 NA NA TGTGCCAGCACCCAACGGCGGGGCAGCACAGATACGCAGTATTTT CASTQRRGSTDTQYF
TRBJ2-3 TRBV29-1 NA TRBD1 TGCAGCGTGATGACAGGGGGGAACACAGATACGCAGTATTTT CSVMTGGNTDTQYF
TRBJ1-3 TRBV7-2 NA NA TGTGCCAGCAGCTTAGCGGGGGGGTTCGGAACTGGAAACACCATATATTTT CASSLAGGFGTGNTIYF
TRBJ2-1 TRBV7-2 NA TRBD1 TGTGCCAGCAGCTTTGCCGTTATAGGTATAGGGGGCCATGAGCAGTTCTTC CASSFAVIGIGGHEQFF
TRBJ2-3 TRBV4-3 NA TRBD2 TGCGCCAGCAGCCAAGAACCTAGCGGGGGAACTAGCACAGATACGCAGTATTTT CASSQEPSGGTSTDTQYF
TRBJ2-7 TRBV5-1 NA TRBD1 TGCGCCAGCAGCTTAGCCGGGACAGTTTACTCCTACGAGCAGTACTTC CASSLAGTVYSYEQYF
TRBJ2-5 TRBV28 NA TRBD1 TGTGCCAGCAGCCGGACTGTCCCGGGACAGGGGGGACAAGAGACCCAGTACTTC CASSRTVPGQGGQETQYF
TRBJ2-5 TRBV4-1 NA TRBD2 TGCGCCAGCAGCCCTGGGGTTAATCGGGGGGTCAGGAAAGAGACCCAGTACTTC CASSPGVNRGVRKETQYF
TRBJ1-5 TRBV5-6 NA NA TGTGCCAGCAGCCGAGGGAATCAGCCCCAGCATTTT CASSRGNQPQHF
TRBJ1-3 TRBV13 NA NA TGTGCCAGCAGCTTAGCACAGGGAACCACCTCTGGAAACACCATATATTTT CASSLAQGTTSGNTIYF
TRBJ1-5 TRBV9 once TRBD1 TGTGCCAGCAGCGCAGGGACAGGGGAGAATCAGCCCCAGCATTTT CASSAGTGENQPQHF
TRBJ2-7 TRBV7-2 NA TRBD2 TGTGCCAGCAGCTTAGCTGTAGCGGGAGGATCCTACGAGCAGTACTTC CASSLAVAGGSYEQYF
TRBJ1-1 TRBV19 NA NA TGTGCCAGTAGTATCGATTTTACGAGGGATACTGAAGCTTTCTTT CASSIDFTRDTEAFF
TRBJ2-3 TRBV9 NA NA TGTGCCAGCAGCGTAGAGCCTAGCCGAAACACAGATACGCAGTATTTT CASSVEPSRNTDTQYF
TRBJ2-7 TRBV30 NA TRBD1 TGTGCCTGGAATCGGGGGACAGGGTCGACCTACGAGCAGTACTTC CAWNRGTGSTYEQYF
TRBJ2-7 TRBV10-2 NA TRBD2 TGCGCCAGCAGTCGGACTAGCGACGAGCAGTACTTC CASSRTSDEQYF
TRBJ2-2 TRBV5-1 NA TRBD2 TGCGCCAGCAGCTTGGGACGGGGGGGCCTCGGCGGGGAGCTGTTTTTT CASSLGRGGLGGELFF
TRBJ2-7 TRBV14 NA TRBD2 TGTGCCAGCAGAGCGACTAGCGGGTCCTACGAGCAGTACTTC CASRATSGSYEQYF
TRBJ2-1 TRBV19 NA TRBD1 TGTGCCAGTAGTCCCCGGGCAGGGGGCTACGGTGAGCAGTTCTTC CASSPRAGGYGEQFF
TRBJ2-2 TRBV27 NA TRBD1 TGTGCCAGCAGCAAAGGGACAGGGGGCGTTTCGGACACCGGGGAGCTGTTTTTT CASSKGTGGVSDTGELFF
TRBJ2-5 TRBV28 NA TRBD1 TGTGCCAGCAGTCAACCGGGACAGGGGGAGGGCGAGACCCAGTACTTC CASSQPGQGEGETQYF